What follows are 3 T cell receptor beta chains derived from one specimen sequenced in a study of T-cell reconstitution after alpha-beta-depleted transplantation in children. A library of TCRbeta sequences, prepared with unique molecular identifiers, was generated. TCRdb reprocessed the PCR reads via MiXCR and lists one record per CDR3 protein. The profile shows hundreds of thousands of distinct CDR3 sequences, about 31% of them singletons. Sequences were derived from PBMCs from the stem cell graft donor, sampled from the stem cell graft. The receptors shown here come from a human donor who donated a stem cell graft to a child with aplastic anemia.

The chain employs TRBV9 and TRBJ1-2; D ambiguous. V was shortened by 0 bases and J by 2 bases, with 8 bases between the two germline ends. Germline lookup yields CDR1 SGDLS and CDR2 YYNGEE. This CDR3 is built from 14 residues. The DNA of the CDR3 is TGTGCCAGCAGCGTAGGGCGGGAAAACTATGGCTACACCTTC. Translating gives CASSVGRENYGYTF.

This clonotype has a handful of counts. The CDR3 nucleotides are TGCAGCGTCTGGACTTCAGATACGCAGTATTTT. As protein: CSVWTSDTQYF. This chain uses TRBV29-1 with TRBJ2-3, with D tentatively TRBD2 (5 bases). This CDR3 spans 11 amino acids. The V gene's germline CDR1 is SQVTM and CDR2 ANQGSEA. Trimming left V 6 bases short and J 4 bases short, with 8 bases between.

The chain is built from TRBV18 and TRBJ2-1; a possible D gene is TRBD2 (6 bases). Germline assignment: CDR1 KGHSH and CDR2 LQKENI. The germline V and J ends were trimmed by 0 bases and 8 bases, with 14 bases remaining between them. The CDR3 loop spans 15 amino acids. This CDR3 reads CASSPPERWGDEQFF. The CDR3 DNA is TGTGCCAGCTCACCACCAGAACGTTGGGGGGATGAGCAGTTCTTC. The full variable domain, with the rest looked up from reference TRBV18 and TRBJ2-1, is NAGVMQNPRHLVRRRGQEARLRCSPMKGHSHVYWYRQLPEEGLKFMVYLQKENIIDESGMPKERFSAEFPKEGPSILRIQQVVRGDSAAYFCASSPPERWGDEQFFGPGTRLTVL.